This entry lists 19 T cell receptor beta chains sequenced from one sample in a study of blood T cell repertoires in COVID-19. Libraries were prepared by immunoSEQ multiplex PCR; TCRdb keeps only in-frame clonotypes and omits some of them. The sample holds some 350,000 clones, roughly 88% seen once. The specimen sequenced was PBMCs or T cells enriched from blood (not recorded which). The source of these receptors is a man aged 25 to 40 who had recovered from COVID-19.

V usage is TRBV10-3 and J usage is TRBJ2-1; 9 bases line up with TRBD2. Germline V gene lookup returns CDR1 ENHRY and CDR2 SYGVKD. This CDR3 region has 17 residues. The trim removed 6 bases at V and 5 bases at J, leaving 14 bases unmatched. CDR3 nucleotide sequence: TGTGCCATCAGCCTGCGTTTAGCGGGGGTAAATAACAATGAGCAGTTCTTC. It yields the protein CAISLRLAGVNNNEQFF.

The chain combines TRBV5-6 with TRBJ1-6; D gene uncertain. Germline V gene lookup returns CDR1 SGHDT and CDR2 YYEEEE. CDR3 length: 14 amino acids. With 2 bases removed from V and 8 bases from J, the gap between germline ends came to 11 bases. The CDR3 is CASSFRFADSPLHF. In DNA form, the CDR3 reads TGTGCCAGCAGCTTCAGATTCGCGGATTCACCCCTCCACTTT.

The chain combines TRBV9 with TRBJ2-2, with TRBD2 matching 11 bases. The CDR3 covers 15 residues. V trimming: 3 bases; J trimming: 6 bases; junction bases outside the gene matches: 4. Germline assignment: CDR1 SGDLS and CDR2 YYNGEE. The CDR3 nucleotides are TGTGCCAGCAGCGCCCCGGGACTAGCGGCCGGGGAGCTGTTTTTT. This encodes CASSAPGLAAGELFF.

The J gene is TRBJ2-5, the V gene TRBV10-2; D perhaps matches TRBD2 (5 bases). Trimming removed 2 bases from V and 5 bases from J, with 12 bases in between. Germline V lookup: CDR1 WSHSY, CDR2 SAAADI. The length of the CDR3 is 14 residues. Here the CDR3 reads CASSEGRRGETQYF. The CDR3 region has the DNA TGCGCCAGCAGTGAGGGACGGAGAGGGGAGACCCAGTACTTC.

The CDR3 DNA reads as TGTGCCACCAGTGGGGCAGGGAATCAGCCCCAGCATTTT. This encodes CATSGAGNQPQHF. The chain employs TRBV24-1 and TRBJ1-5; the D gene is possibly TRBD1 (5 bases). Germline V CDR1 and CDR2: KGHDR, SFDVKD. This CDR3 has 13 amino acids. Trimming stripped 5 bases from V and 4 bases from J, with 8 bases between.

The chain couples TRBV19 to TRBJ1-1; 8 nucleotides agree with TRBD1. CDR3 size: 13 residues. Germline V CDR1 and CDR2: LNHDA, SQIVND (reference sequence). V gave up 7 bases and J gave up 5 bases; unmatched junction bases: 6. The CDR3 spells CASTTTGGTEAFF. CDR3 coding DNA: TGTGCCAGTACCACTACAGGGGGGACTGAAGCTTTCTTT.

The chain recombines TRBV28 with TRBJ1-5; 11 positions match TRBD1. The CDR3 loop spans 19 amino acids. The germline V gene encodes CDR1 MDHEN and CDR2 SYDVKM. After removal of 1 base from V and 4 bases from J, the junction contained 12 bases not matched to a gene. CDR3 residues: CASSLFAGTGGSRNQPQHF. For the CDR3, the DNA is TGTGCCAGCAGTTTATTTGCTGGGACAGGGGGGTCGAGAAATCAGCCCCAGCATTTT.

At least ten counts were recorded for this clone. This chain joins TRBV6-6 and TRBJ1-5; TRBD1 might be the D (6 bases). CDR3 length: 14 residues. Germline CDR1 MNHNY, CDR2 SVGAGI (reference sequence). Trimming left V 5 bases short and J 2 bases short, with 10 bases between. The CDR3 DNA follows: TGTGCCAGCAGTGCGACAGGCGGCAATCAGCCCCAGCATTTT. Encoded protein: CASSATGGNQPQHF.

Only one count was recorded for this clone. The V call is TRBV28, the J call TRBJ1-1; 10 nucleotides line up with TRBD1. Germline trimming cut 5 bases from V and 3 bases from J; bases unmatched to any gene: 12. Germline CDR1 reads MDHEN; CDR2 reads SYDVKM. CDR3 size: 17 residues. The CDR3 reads CASSTLGQGDWDTEAFF. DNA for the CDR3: TGTGCCAGCAGTACACTCGGACAGGGGGATTGGGACACTGAAGCTTTCTTT.

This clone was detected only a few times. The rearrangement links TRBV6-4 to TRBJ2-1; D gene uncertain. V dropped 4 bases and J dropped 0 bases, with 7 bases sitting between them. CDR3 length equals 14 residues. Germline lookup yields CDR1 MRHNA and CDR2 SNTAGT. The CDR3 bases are TGTGCCAGCAGTGTAGAAGCCTCCTACAATGAGCAGTTCTTC. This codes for CASSVEASYNEQFF.

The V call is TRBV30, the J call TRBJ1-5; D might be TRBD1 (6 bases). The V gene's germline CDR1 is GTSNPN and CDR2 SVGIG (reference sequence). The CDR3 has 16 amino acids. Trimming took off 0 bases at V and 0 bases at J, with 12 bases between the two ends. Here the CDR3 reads CAWSVPPGASNQPQHF. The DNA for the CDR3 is TGTGCCTGGAGTGTACCCCCAGGGGCTAGCAATCAGCCCCAGCATTTT.

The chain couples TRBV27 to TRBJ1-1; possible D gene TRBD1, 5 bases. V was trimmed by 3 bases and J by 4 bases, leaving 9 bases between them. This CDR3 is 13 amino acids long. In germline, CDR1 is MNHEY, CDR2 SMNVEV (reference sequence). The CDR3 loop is CASSFGAVTEAFF. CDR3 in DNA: TGTGCCAGCAGTTTTGGGGCGGTCACTGAAGCTTTCTTT.

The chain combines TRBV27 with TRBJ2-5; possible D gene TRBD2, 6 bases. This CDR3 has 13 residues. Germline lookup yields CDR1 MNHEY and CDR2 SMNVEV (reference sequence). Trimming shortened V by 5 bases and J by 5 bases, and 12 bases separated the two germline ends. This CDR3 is CASSGRGLETQYF. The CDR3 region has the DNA TGTGCCAGCAGTGGGCGGGGATTGGAGACCCAGTACTTC.

CDR3 bases: TGTGCCAGCAGTGCGGAGGGAGCGGAGCCCCAGCATTTT. Residues: CASSAEGAEPQHF. This chain links TRBV2 with TRBJ1-5; D ambiguous. This CDR3 has 13 residues. CDR1 and CDR2 from the germline V gene are SNHLY and FYNNEI. The V end was cut by 4 bases, the J end by 8 bases, with 12 bases between. Full variable domain (outside the CDR3, taken from reference TRBV2 and TRBJ1-5): EPEVTQTPSHQVTQMGQEVILRCVPISNHLYFYWYRQILGQKVEFLVSFYNNEISEKSEIFDDQFSVERPDGSNFTLKIRSTKLEDSAMYFCASSAEGAEPQHFGDGTRLSIL.

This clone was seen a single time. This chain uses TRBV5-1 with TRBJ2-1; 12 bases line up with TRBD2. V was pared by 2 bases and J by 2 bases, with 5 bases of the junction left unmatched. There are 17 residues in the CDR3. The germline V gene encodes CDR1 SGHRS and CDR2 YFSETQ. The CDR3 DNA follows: TGCGCCAGCAGCTTAACTAGCGGGGGGACCCCCTACAATGAGCAGTTCTTC. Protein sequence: CASSLTSGGTPYNEQFF.

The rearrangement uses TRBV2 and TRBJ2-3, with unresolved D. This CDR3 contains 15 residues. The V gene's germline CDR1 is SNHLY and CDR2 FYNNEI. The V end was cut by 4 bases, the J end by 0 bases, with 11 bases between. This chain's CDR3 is CASSVEATSTDTQYF. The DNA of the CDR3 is TGTGCCAGCAGTGTTGAGGCGACTAGCACAGATACGCAGTATTTT.

The CDR3, as DNA: TGTGCCAGCAGTTACTCCGATGGAGCCCAGCATTTT. It translates to CASSYSDGAQHF. V usage is TRBV6-6 and J usage is TRBJ1-5; no clear D. The germline CDR1 and CDR2 sequences are MNHNY and SVGAGI (reference sequence). The CDR3 sequence is 12 residues long. Trimming left V 0 bases short and J 11 bases short, with 8 bases between.

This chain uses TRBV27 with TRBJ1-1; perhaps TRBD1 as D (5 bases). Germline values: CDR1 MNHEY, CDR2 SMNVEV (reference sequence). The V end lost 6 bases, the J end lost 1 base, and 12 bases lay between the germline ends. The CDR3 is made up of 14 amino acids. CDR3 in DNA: TGTGCCAGCAGGACCGAGACAGCGAACACTGAAGCTTTCTTT. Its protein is CASRTETANTEAFF.

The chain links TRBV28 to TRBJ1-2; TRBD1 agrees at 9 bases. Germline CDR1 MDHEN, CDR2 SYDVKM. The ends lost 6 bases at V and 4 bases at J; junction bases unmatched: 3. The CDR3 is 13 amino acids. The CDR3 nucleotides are TGTGCCAGCAGCGCGACAGGGGGCTATGGCTACACCTTC. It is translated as CASSATGGYGYTF.